The present T cell receptor beta chain was sequenced within a study of shared clonotypes between healthy human individuals. Study findings and constraints: The study found lower generation probabilities in non-shared clonotypes than in those shared by all four donors.

The CDR3 sequence is 16 residues long. V was cut by 0 bases and J by 6 bases, with 17 bases left in between. Per the germline V gene, CDR1 is MGHRA and CDR2 is YSYEKL. As to this clone: The antigen remains undetermined.

Profiled with immunoSEQ multiplex PCR; TCRdb holds only in-frame clones, not every one. The table has over 2 million clones, about 95% seen once. Naive CD8 populations comprised CD45RO-negative cells positively selected for CCR7, excluding terminally differentiated effector memory CD45RA+ cells. Among the donors, all were Caucasian adults who lived in Nashville, Tennessee. The chain carries TRBV4-1 and TRBJ1-1; D possibly corresponds to TRBD1 (5 bases). This TCR was recovered from a man aged 18 to 29 in good health. The sample comprised naive CD8+ T cells sorted from blood. CDR3 DNA: TGCGCCAGCAGCCAAGAAGGTTCAGGGCATCGAGCTGAAGCTTTCTTT. Protein product: CASSQEGSGHRAEAFF.